This paragraph reports one TCR beta chain. The antigen is not known. The data were taken from a study of OX40 agonist ivuxolimab in advanced cancers. Turning to the study itself: At around 83% male, the cohort had a mean age of 60 years, ranging from about 20 to 79.

Findings of the study overall: Expanded clones tended on average to be more numerous among CD8+ T cells than CD4+.

Some clones are missing from TCRdb's copy, which holds only in-frame ones; the method was immunoSEQ multiplex PCR. This table holds around 95,000 clones, roughly 90% found once. The origin of this receptor is an adult with an advanced solid tumor such as melanoma, head and neck, liver or kidney cancer. Sequencing was performed on CD4+ or CD8+ T cells sorted from blood, taken in a trial of the OX40 agonist ivuxolimab.

CDR3 amino acids: CASSLGGMNTEAFF. In DNA, the CDR3 is TGTGCCAGCAGCTTAGGAGGGATGAACACTGAAGCTTTCTTT. V is TRBV11-3 and J is TRBJ1-1; D unresolved. The CDR3 consists of 14 residues. Looked up from germline, CDR1 is SGHNT and CDR2 is YENEEA. V was pared by 1 base and J by 0 bases, with 6 bases between.